A selection of T cell receptor beta chains follows, all from one sample in a study of shared clonotypes between healthy human individuals. Repertoires were generated with immunoSEQ multiplex PCR, while TCRdb's copy carries only in-frame clones and drops some. There are over 950,000 clones in the sample; approximately 75% occur only once, and 0.89% lies in the top ten. Sequencing used memory CD4+ T cells from PBMCs. Every receptor here comes from a young man in good health. Some clones in this sample may be carry-over from other donors' samples. CDR3s include the opening cysteine and the closing phenylalanine or tryptophan. Fields, in order: J gene, D gene, V gene, clone size, CDR3 DNA, CDR3 protein. D genes are given only for firm matches. Rows give clone size only sometimes, using once, few, many, or a class for an expanded clone.

>TRBJ1-5|TRBD1|TRBV2|NA
TGTGCCAGCAGTGAAGAGTCAGGGGGTCAGCCCCAGCATTTT
CASSEESGGQPQHF
>TRBJ2-2|TRBD1|TRBV7-8|few
TGTGCCAGCAGAGTTCTCGACAGGGGTCCCGGGGAGCTGTTTTTT
CASRVLDRGPGELFF
>TRBJ2-7|TRBD2|TRBV5-4|NA
TGTGCCAGCAGCTTGGGGTTTAGCGGGGGCTCCTACGAGCAGTACTTC
CASSLGFSGGSYEQYF
>TRBJ1-1|NA|TRBV28|NA
TGTGCCAGCAGTTCAATCTTGGGGGGGCTCCTCCTGCGGACTGAAGCTTTCTTT
CASSSILGGLLLRTEAFF
>TRBJ2-5|NA|TRBV19|NA
TGTGCCAGTAGCAAAGACAGGTTCGGGGAGACCCAGTACTTC
CASSKDRFGETQYF
>TRBJ2-2|TRBD1|TRBV9|NA
TGTGCCAGCAGCGTGGACAGGGGGCTCGCCGGGGAGCTGTTTTTT
CASSVDRGLAGELFF
>TRBJ1-4|NA|TRBV28|few
TGTGCCAGCAGTTTGGATCTCGCTGCAACTAATGAAAAACTGTTTTTT
CASSLDLAATNEKLFF
>TRBJ2-7|TRBD2|TRBV7-3|NA
TGTGCCAGCAGCCCCCGACTAGCGGGACACTACGAGCAGTACTTC
CASSPRLAGHYEQYF
>TRBJ1-1|NA|TRBV6-5|NA
TGTGCCAGCAGTTACTACCTTGTGAACACTGAAGCTTTCTTT
CASSYYLVNTEAFF
>TRBJ2-2|NA|TRBV15|few
TGTGCCACCAGCAGACACCCAGTGAACACCGGGGAGCTGTTTTTT
CATSRHPVNTGELFF
>TRBJ2-1|NA|TRBV27|NA
TGTGCCAGCAGTTTATACGATGAGCAGTTCTTC
CASSLYDEQFF
>TRBJ1-5|NA|TRBV7-6|NA
TGTGCCAGCAGCCTAACGGGGAAGGGCAATCAGCCCCAGCATTTT
CASSLTGKGNQPQHF
>TRBJ2-3|TRBD1|TRBV5-1|NA
TGCGCCAGCACCGACAGGGGGCGGGCAGATACGCAGTATTTT
CASTDRGRADTQYF
>TRBJ2-2|NA|TRBV30|few
TGTGCCTGGACGAGAACGAACACCGGGGAGCTGTTTTTT
CAWTRTNTGELFF
>TRBJ2-3|NA|TRBV10-3|NA
TGTGCCATCAGTGAGTCGCTCGCCCAGGGTACGCAGTATTTT
CAISESLAQGTQYF
>TRBJ2-7|NA|TRBV20-1|NA
TGCAGTGCTAGAACTAGCTACGAGCAGTACTTC
CSARTSYEQYF
>TRBJ2-1|TRBD2|TRBV6-6|NA
TGTGCCAGCTGCCCTAGCGGGAGAGGTAATGAGCAGTTCTTC
CASCPSGRGNEQFF
>TRBJ2-1|NA|TRBV28|NA
TGTGCCAGCAGTTTTAGACCACCGGAGGGGAATGAGCAGTTCTTC
CASSFRPPEGNEQFF
>TRBJ2-7|NA|TRBV19|NA
TGTGCCAGTAGTATGTCCTTGTCCTACGAGCAGTACTTC
CASSMSLSYEQYF
>TRBJ2-2|NA|TRBV5-1|NA
TGCGCCAGCAGCTTGCAAGGGGCCGGGGAGCTGTTTTTT
CASSLQGAGELFF
>TRBJ2-5|TRBD2|TRBV6-5|NA
TGTGCCAGCAGCCGAGGGACTAGCGGGATAGAGACCCAGTACTTC
CASSRGTSGIETQYF
>TRBJ1-4|NA|TRBV19|NA
TGTGCCAGACCCTACAGGGCACCTAATGAAAAACTGTTTTTT
CARPYRAPNEKLFF
>TRBJ2-2|TRBD2|TRBV4-3|NA
TGCGCCAGCAGCCAAGTCGGTAGCGGGAGTATAACCGGGGAGCTGTTTTTT
CASSQVGSGSITGELFF
>TRBJ1-2|NA|TRBV5-1|NA
TGCGCCAGCAGCTTGGTGGGGGATAACTATGGCTACACCTTC
CASSLVGDNYGYTF
>TRBJ1-2|TRBD1|TRBV7-9|few
TGTGCCAGCAGCTTAGGGGGACAGGGCGACGGCTACACCTTC
CASSLGGQGDGYTF
>TRBJ2-2|NA|TRBV19|NA
TGTGCCAGTGGCGGGACGGCGAACACCGGGGAGCTGTTTTTT
CASGGTANTGELFF
>TRBJ1-3|NA|TRBV15|NA
TGTGCCACCGGGGCAGCCTCTGGAAACACCATATATTTT
CATGAASGNTIYF
>TRBJ1-2|NA|TRBV2|NA
TGTGCCAGCTCTCCGGATTCCCCTGGCTACACCTTC
CASSPDSPGYTF
>TRBJ2-1|TRBD2|TRBV27|NA
TGTGCCAGCAGTTTAGCTAGCGGGAGAGGCTATGAGCAGTTCTTC
CASSLASGRGYEQFF
>TRBJ1-1|NA|TRBV19|NA
TGTGCCAGTCGACAAAGCCCTTCATTACCCTTGTGGGCTTTCTTT
CASRQSPSLPLWAFF
>TRBJ2-2|NA|TRBV5-1|NA
TGCGCCAGCAGCTTGGGGACAGTAGATTACACCGGGGAGCTGTTTTTT
CASSLGTVDYTGELFF
>TRBJ2-5|NA|TRBV19|few
TGTGCCAGCTCACCCAGGGGTGAGACCCAGTACTTC
CASSPRGETQYF
>TRBJ2-7|TRBD1|TRBV15|NA
TGTGCCACCAGCAGAAGAGGGACAGGGATTGACGAGCAGTACTTC
CATSRRGTGIDEQYF
>TRBJ2-7|NA|TRBV28|many
TGTGCCAGCACCCGAGTTACAGCCCCCTACGAGCAGTACTTC
CASTRVTAPYEQYF
>TRBJ2-6|TRBD1|TRBV4-2|few
TGTGCCAGCAGCCACCGGGGACAGGGGGCCCATGGGGCCAACGTCCTGACTTTC
CASSHRGQGAHGANVLTF
>TRBJ1-2|NA|TRBV10-3|NA
TGTGCCATCAGTGGGGGGACGGGGAGTTATGGCTACACCTTC
CAISGGTGSYGYTF
>TRBJ2-5|TRBD1|TRBV2|NA
TGTGCCAGCAGTCAGACAGGGGGAGAGACCCAGTACTTC
CASSQTGGETQYF
>TRBJ2-3|TRBD1|TRBV19|once
TGTGCCAGTAGTATAAACAGGGGCCCCACAGATACGCAGTATTTT
CASSINRGPTDTQYF
>TRBJ2-1|NA|TRBV5-1|NA
TGCGCCAGCAGCTTGGGAGGGGGCTCCTACAATGAGCAGTTCTTC
CASSLGGGSYNEQFF
>TRBJ2-2|TRBD2|TRBV5-1|NA
TGCGCCAGCAGCTTCCGTGCGGGACTAGCGGGAGTCGACACCGGGGAGCTGTTTTTT
CASSFRAGLAGVDTGELFF
>TRBJ2-7|NA|TRBV7-8|once
TGTGCCAGCAGCTGGCAGGGTAGTTTCGAGCAGTACTTC
CASSWQGSFEQYF
>TRBJ2-7|NA|TRBV6-5|NA
TGTGCCAGCAGTTACGGGGCGCCAGGGGGGGGCGAGCAGTACTTC
CASSYGAPGGGEQYF
>TRBJ1-1|NA|TRBV28|once
TGTGCCAGCAGCCTTATCGACAGTGAAGCTTTCTTT
CASSLIDSEAFF
>TRBJ2-5|NA|TRBV5-1|NA
TGCGCCAGCAGCTTGAGATCCCAAGAGACCCAGTACTTC
CASSLRSQETQYF
>TRBJ1-1|NA|TRBV7-6|NA
TGTGCCAGCAGCGCCATATCGGAATCGTGGTCGGGGACTGAAGCTTTCTTT
CASSAISESWSGTEAFF
>TRBJ1-1|NA|TRBV28|NA
TGTGCCAGCAGTTCAACCGACCTGGGAAGGACTGAAGCTTTCTTT
CASSSTDLGRTEAFF
>TRBJ1-2|NA|TRBV4-2|NA
TGTGCCAGCAGCCTCGCGAGTGGCTACACCTTC
CASSLASGYTF
>TRBJ2-7|TRBD1|TRBV2|NA
TGTGCCAGCAGTGAAGGGGGGACAGGGCACCACGAGCAGTACTTC
CASSEGGTGHHEQYF
>TRBJ1-1|NA|TRBV6-1|NA
TGTGCCAGCAGAAGACAGCTAAACACTGAAGCTTTCTTT
CASRRQLNTEAFF
>TRBJ2-6|NA|TRBV27|NA
TGTGCCAGCACCAGGCAGGGAGGAGCGGGGGCCAACGTCCTGACTTTC
CASTRQGGAGANVLTF
>TRBJ1-1|NA|TRBV28|once
TGTGCCACCGTCGGGGGAGTCCCTGAAGCTTTCTTT
CATVGGVPEAFF
>TRBJ1-1|NA|TRBV6-1|NA
TGTGCCAGCTTAAGACAGCCTGAAGCTTTCTTT
CASLRQPEAFF
>TRBJ2-3|TRBD2|TRBV5-1|NA
TGCGCCAGCAGCTTGAGTCTCGGGTTAGCGGGAACCACAGATACGCAGTATTTT
CASSLSLGLAGTTDTQYF